These 20 T cell receptor beta chains came from one sample sequenced in a study of blood T cell repertoires in COVID-19. Generated by immunoSEQ multiplex PCR, the TCRdb table keeps only in-frame clones and is missing some. The profile shows over 250,000 clones, 80% to 90% of them singletons. The specimen sequenced was peripheral blood. The receptors derive from an older woman with COVID-19, enrolled during active disease.

J is TRBJ1-4 and V is TRBV28, with D perhaps matching TRBD1 (5 bases). This CDR3 spans 14 amino acids. V was clipped by 7 bases and J by 3 bases, with 12 bases between them. Germline CDR1 reads MDHEN; CDR2 reads SYDVKM. The CDR3 loop is CASTREGSNEKLFF. DNA for the CDR3: TGTGCCAGCACTCGGGAGGGGTCTAATGAAAAACTGTTTTTT.

The V gene is TRBV28, the J gene TRBJ1-3; tentatively, D is TRBD1 (5 bases). Trimming removed 1 base from V and 2 bases from J, with 15 bases in between. The CDR3 is made up of 17 amino acids. CDR1 and CDR2 from the germline V gene are MDHEN and SYDVKM. DNA for the CDR3: TGTGCCAGCAGTTTATCCGCAGGGAAGTTCGCTGGAAACACCATATATTTT. Amino acids: CASSLSAGKFAGNTIYF.

The chain links TRBV7-9 to TRBJ1-5; TRBD1 matches at 7 bases. This CDR3 is 13 amino acids long. CDR1 is SEHNR, CDR2 FQNEAQ, per germline (reference sequence). J gave up 4 bases and V 5 bases, and 2 bases lay outside the gene matches. The CDR3 sequence: CASSQGGNQPQHF. CDR3 nucleotides: TGTGCCAGCAGCCAGGGGGGTAATCAGCCCCAGCATTTT.

This rearrangement joins TRBV28 to TRBJ2-7, with 9 bases fitting TRBD2. Per the germline V gene, CDR1 is MDHEN and CDR2 is SYDVKM. This CDR3 spans 16 amino acids. Trimming at V came to 2 bases and at J to 6 bases, leaving 11 bases not matched to a gene. DNA of the CDR3: TGTGCCAGCAGTTTACCCCTAGCGGGATTGGGTACCGAGCAGTACTTC. It translates to CASSLPLAGLGTEQYF.

The chain is built from TRBV6-2 or TRBV6-3 and TRBJ2-5; 9 bases are a match to TRBD2. CDR1 is MNHEY and CDR2 is SVGEGT in the germline V gene. CDR3 length equals 16 residues. Trimming took 4 bases from V and 2 from J; bases not matched to a gene: 8. CDR3: CASSLRTSVLQETQYF. The CDR3 DNA sequence: TGTGCCAGCAGTTTAAGGACTAGCGTCCTACAAGAGACCCAGTACTTC.

This chain uses TRBV6-5 with TRBJ1-5, with D possibly TRBD1 on 5 matching bases. Trimming removed 5 bases from V and 2 bases from J, with 10 bases in between. The germline V gene has CDR1 MNHEY and CDR2 SVGAGI. The CDR3 extends over 14 amino acids. CDR3 amino acids: CASSPQGRNQPQHF. The CDR3 region has the DNA TGTGCCAGCAGTCCTCAGGGCCGCAATCAGCCCCAGCATTTT.

This sequence joins TRBV19 and TRBJ1-1; D gene uncertain. This CDR3 has 15 residues. Germline CDR1 is LNHDA and CDR2 is SQIVND (reference sequence). V lost 1 base, J lost 1 base, and 10 bases lay in between. The CDR3 here is CASSIVPGENTEAFF. CDR3 nucleotide sequence: TGTGCCAGTAGTATAGTTCCCGGAGAGAACACTGAAGCTTTCTTT.

V usage is TRBV18 and J usage is TRBJ1-1; 7 positions agree with TRBD1. J lost 7 bases, V lost 3 bases, and 8 bases had no gene match. The length of the CDR3 is 14 residues. CDR1 is KGHSH and CDR2 is LQKENI in the germline V gene. CDR3 loop: CASSPQTGSNEAFF. The CDR3 DNA reads as TGTGCCAGCTCACCCCAGACAGGGTCCAATGAAGCTTTCTTT.

This chain connects TRBV7-2 to TRBJ2-1, with D tentatively TRBD1 (5 bases). Germline V gene data show CDR1 as SGHTA and CDR2 as FQGNSA. The CDR3 sequence is 15 residues long. V lost 5 bases to trimming and J lost 0 bases, with 11 bases between them. For the CDR3, the DNA is TGTGCCAGCAGCAGACAGTTGGACTCCTACAATGAGCAGTTCTTC. It specifies CASSRQLDSYNEQFF.

In its sample, this clone was seen a few times. The V call is TRBV5-1, the J call TRBJ2-1, with 15 bases matching TRBD2. CDR3 length: 20 residues. CDR1 is SGHRS and CDR2 is YFSETQ in the germline V gene. V lost 3 bases to trimming and J lost 0 bases; unmatched junction nucleotides: 10. This chain's CDR3 is CASSYPGLAGGTLSYNEQFF. The CDR3 DNA is TGCGCCAGCAGCTATCCGGGACTAGCGGGAGGTACCCTCTCCTACAATGAGCAGTTCTTC.

The chain couples TRBV28 to TRBJ1-2; D may be TRBD1 (6 bases). CDR3 length: 15 residues. V dropped 5 bases and J dropped 8 bases, with 21 bases sitting between them. The germline CDR1 and CDR2 sequences are MDHEN and SYDVKM. In nucleotides, the CDR3 is TGTGCCAGCAGTCTCGCCCAGACAGGCGAAGAGGGCTACACCTTC. Protein product: CASSLAQTGEEGYTF.

V and J are TRBV6-5 and TRBJ1-2, with 10 bases fitting TRBD1. With 1 base clipped from V and 4 bases from J, the junction kept 6 bases outside the gene matches. Germline assignment: CDR1 MNHEY and CDR2 SVGAGI. CDR3 length equals 16 residues. The CDR3 region has the DNA TGTGCCAGCAGTTACTGGGGACAGGGGTTTTCCTATGGCTACACCTTC. It yields the protein CASSYWGQGFSYGYTF.

The chain joins TRBV28 to TRBJ2-5; maybe TRBD1 (6 bases). The CDR3 extends over 17 amino acids. Germline V CDR1 and CDR2: MDHEN, SYDVKM. V lost 6 bases, J lost 8 bases, and 28 bases lay in between. The CDR3 DNA sequence: TGTGCCAGCAGAGGTAAACCGACAGGACCGATCTCTCGAACCCAGTACTTC. Translating it yields CASRGKPTGPISRTQYF.

V and J are TRBV19 and TRBJ1-5; D gene ambiguous. The CDR3 has 17 amino acids. From germline, CDR1 is LNHDA and CDR2 SQIVND (reference sequence). Between the trimmed V and J ends, which lost 2 bases and 0 bases, there was a span of 14 bases. The CDR3 DNA follows: TGTGCCAGTAGTATAAAATTCCGAGGGCTTAGCAATCAGCCCCAGCATTTT. Translating it yields CASSIKFRGLSNQPQHF.

Turning to this clone: Other DNA sequences in the same sample also yield this CDR3. The chain employs TRBV11-3 and TRBJ1-1, with D perhaps TRBD1 (6 bases). Germline CDR1 is SGHNT and CDR2 is YENEEA. The germline V and J ends were trimmed by 6 bases and 4 bases, with 9 bases remaining between them. The CDR3 spans 12 residues. CDR3 protein: CASSPRGTEAFF. The CDR3 nucleotides read TGTGCCAGCAGTCCCAGGGGCACTGAAGCTTTCTTT.

The V and J genes are TRBV4-2 and TRBJ1-2; 7 bases are shared with TRBD1. Germline V gives CDR1 LGHNA, CDR2 YNFKEQ. After removal of 5 bases from V and 2 bases from J, the junction contained 5 bases not matched to a gene. The CDR3 runs to 14 residues. The CDR3 loop is CASSTQGQNYGYTF. Written as DNA, the CDR3 is TGTGCCAGCAGCACACAGGGACAGAACTATGGCTACACCTTC.

V and J are TRBV3-1 (or the pseudogene TRBV3-2) and TRBJ2-7; D ambiguous. The CDR3 has 13 residues. V was pared by 0 bases and J by 0 bases, with 3 bases between. Germline CDR1 reads LGHDT; CDR2 reads YNNKEL (reference sequence). The CDR3 is CASSQDHSYEQYF. DNA of the CDR3: TGTGCCAGCAGCCAAGACCACTCCTACGAGCAGTACTTC.

This clone was recorded only once. The rearrangement uses TRBV6-1 and TRBJ2-2; 9 bases line up with TRBD1. Trimming removed 2 bases from V and 1 base from J; junction bases left unmatched: 8. From germline, CDR1 is MNHNS and CDR2 SASEGT. The length of the CDR3 is 18 residues. CDR3 amino acids: CASSESWTGVGNTGELFF. CDR3 nucleotides: TGTGCCAGCAGTGAATCATGGACAGGGGTCGGGAACACCGGGGAGCTGTTTTTT.

This clone was counted a few times. This chain links TRBV18 with TRBJ2-7, with D possibly TRBD1 on 6 matching bases. The CDR3 contains 12 residues. V dropped 5 bases and J dropped 3 bases, with 8 bases sitting between them. CDR1 is KGHSH and CDR2 is LQKENI in the germline V gene. The CDR3 DNA sequence: TGTGCCAGCTCAACGGACAGCTACGAGCAGTACTTC. It encodes CASSTDSYEQYF.

The rearrangement uses TRBV2 and TRBJ1-2; TRBD1 agrees at 8 bases. The germline CDR1 and CDR2 sequences are SNHLY and FYNNEI. This CDR3 has 14 amino acids. The V and J ends lost 4 bases and 7 bases, in that order; junction bases with no gene match: 8. The CDR3 loop is CASSAGQGLGGYTF. CDR3 bases: TGTGCCAGCAGTGCTGGACAGGGTCTTGGTGGCTACACCTTC.